The clone carrying this T cell receptor (beta chain) showed up just a few times. Its specificity is not known. These data come from a study of T cells after yellow fever vaccination. TCRdb analysed the 5' RACE reads with MiXCR anew, one entry per CDR3 protein. Found here are a few hundred thousand distinct CDR3 sequences, about 10% of them singletons; the top ten hold around 3.5%. Study outcomes and limitations: Contamination by abundant bulk-population clonotypes could be present in FACS-sorted repertoires.

Losses at the gene ends were 8 bases for V and 4 bases for J; bases not matched to a gene: 9. The CDR3 spans 14 residues. Germline V gene data show CDR1 as LNHNV and CDR2 as YYDKDF (reference sequence). The receptor comes from a man between 18 and 29 years old who received the YFV17D yellow fever vaccine. Sequenced material: CD4+ T cells sorted from PBMCs, taken 5 days after the yellow fever booster vaccination. The rearrangement uses TRBV15 and TRBJ2-5; 8 nucleotides align to TRBD2. The CDR3 DNA follows: TGTGCCACCGGGCGAGCGGGGGTGGGAGAGACCCAGTACTTC. Protein: CATGRAGVGETQYF.